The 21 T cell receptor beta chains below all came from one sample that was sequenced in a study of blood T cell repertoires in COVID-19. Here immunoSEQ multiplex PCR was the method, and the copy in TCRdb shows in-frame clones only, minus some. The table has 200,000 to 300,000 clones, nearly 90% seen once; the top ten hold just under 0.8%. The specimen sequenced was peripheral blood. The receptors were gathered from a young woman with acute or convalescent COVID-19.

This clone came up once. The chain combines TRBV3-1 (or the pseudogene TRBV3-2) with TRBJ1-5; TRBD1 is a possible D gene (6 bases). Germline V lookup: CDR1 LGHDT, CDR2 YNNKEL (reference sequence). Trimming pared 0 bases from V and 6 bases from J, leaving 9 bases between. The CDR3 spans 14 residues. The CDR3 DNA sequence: TGTGCCAGCAGCCAAGAAGGGGGGGCTCAGCCCCAGCATTTT. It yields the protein CASSQEGGAQPQHF.

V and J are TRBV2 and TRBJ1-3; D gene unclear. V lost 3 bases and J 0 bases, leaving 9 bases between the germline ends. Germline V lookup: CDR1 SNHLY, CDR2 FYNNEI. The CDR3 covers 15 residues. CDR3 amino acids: CASSDIGSSGNTIYF. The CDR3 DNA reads TGTGCCAGCAGTGACATAGGGAGCTCTGGAAACACCATATATTTT.

DNA of the CDR3: TGTGCCTGGAGTTTAACCGGGGCGGGGGAGCAGTACTTC. As protein: CAWSLTGAGEQYF. The rearrangement links TRBV30 to TRBJ2-7; possible D gene TRBD2, 6 bases. The CDR3 is 13 residues long. Trimming stripped 2 bases from V and 7 bases from J, with 15 bases between. Germline CDR1 is GTSNPN and CDR2 is SVGIG (reference sequence).

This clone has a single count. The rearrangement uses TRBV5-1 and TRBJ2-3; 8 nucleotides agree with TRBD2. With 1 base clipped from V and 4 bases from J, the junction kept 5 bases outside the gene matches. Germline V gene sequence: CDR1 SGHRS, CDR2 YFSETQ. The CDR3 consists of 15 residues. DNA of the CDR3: TGCGCCAGCAGCTTGACAGCGGGAGATCCAGATACGCAGTATTTT. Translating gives CASSLTAGDPDTQYF.

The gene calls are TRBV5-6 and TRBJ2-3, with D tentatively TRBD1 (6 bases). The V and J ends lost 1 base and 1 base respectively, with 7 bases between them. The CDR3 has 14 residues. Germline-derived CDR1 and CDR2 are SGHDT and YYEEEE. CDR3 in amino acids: CASSLRTGTDTQYF. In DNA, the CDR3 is TGTGCCAGCAGCTTGAGGACAGGCACAGATACGCAGTATTTT.

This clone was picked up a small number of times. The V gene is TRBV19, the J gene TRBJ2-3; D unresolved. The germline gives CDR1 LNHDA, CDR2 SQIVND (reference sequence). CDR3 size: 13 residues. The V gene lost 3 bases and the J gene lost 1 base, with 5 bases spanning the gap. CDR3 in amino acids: CASSISGTDTQYF. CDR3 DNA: TGTGCCAGTAGTATCTCCGGCACAGATACGCAGTATTTT.

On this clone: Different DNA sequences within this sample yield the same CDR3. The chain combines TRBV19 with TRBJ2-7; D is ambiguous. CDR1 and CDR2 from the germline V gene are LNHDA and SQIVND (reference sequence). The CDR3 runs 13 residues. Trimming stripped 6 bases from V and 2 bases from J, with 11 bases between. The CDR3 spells CASSPGPAYEQYF. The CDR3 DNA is TGTGCCAGTAGCCCTGGCCCAGCCTACGAGCAGTACTTC.

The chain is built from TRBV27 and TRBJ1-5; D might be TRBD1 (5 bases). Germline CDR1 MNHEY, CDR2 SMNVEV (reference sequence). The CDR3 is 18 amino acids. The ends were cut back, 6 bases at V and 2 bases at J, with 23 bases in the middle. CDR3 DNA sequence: TGTGCCAGCAGCCCCCGGGGGGAGTTTAGCATAGGCAATCAGCCCCAGCATTTT. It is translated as CASSPRGEFSIGNQPQHF.

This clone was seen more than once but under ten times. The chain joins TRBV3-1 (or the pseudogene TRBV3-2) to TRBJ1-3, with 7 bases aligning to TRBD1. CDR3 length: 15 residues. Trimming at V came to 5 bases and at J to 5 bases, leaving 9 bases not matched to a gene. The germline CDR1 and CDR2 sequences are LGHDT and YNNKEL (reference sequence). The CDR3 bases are TGTGCCAGCAGCGTAACGTCACAGGGGAGAAACACCATATATTTT. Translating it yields CASSVTSQGRNTIYF.

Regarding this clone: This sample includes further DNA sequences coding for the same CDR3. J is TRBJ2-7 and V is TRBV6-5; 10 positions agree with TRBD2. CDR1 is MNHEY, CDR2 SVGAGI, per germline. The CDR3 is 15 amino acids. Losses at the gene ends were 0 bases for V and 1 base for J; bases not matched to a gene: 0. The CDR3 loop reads CASSYSAGGSYEQYF. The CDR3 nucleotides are TGTGCCAGCAGTTACTCAGCGGGAGGGTCCTACGAGCAGTACTTC.

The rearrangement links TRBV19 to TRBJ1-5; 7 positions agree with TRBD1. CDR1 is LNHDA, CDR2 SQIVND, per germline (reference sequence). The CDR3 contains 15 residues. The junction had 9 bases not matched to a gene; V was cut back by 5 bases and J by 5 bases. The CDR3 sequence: CASSGTARVDQPQHF. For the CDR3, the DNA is TGTGCCAGTAGTGGGACAGCGAGAGTTGATCAGCCCCAGCATTTT.

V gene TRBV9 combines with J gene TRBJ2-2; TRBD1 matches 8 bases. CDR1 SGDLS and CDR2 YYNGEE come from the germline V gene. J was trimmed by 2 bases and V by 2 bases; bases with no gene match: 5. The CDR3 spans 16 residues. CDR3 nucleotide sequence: TGTGCCAGCAGCGTGGGGACAGGAGCCAACACCGGGGAGCTGTTTTTT. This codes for CASSVGTGANTGELFF.

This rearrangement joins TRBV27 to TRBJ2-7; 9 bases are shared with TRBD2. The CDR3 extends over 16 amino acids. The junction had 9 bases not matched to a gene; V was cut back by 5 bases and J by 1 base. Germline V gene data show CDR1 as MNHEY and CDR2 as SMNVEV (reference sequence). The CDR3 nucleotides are TGTGCCAGCAGTATCCTGACTAGCGGTCGGTCCTACGAGCAGTACTTC. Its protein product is CASSILTSGRSYEQYF.

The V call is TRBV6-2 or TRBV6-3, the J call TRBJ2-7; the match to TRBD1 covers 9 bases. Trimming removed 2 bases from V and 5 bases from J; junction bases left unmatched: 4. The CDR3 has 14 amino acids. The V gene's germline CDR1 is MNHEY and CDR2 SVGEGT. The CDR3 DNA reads TGTGCCAGCAGTTACGCGGACAGGGGTCACGAGCAGTACTTC. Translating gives CASSYADRGHEQYF.

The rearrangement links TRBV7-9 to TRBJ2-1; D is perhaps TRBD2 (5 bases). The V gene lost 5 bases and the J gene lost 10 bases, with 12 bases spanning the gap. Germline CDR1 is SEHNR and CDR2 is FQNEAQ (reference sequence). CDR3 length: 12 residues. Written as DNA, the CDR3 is TGTGCCAGCAGCCTCACTAGTGTCGAGCAGTTCTTC. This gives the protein CASSLTSVEQFF.

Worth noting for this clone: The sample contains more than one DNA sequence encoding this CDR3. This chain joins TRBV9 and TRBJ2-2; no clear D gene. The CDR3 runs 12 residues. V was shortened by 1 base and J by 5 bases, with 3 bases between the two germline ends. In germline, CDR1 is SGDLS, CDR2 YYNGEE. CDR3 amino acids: CASSVSTGELFF. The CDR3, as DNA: TGTGCCAGCAGCGTATCTACCGGGGAGCTGTTTTTT.

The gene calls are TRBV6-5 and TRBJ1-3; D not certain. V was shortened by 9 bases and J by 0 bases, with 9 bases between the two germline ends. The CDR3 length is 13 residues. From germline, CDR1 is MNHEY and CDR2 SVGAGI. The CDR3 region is CASRRPSGNTIYF. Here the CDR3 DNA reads TGTGCCAGTCGTCGTCCCTCTGGAAACACCATATATTTT.

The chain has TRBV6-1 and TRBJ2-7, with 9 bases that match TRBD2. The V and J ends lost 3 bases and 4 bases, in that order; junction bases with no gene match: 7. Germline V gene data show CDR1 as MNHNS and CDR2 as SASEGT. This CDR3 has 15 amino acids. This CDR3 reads CASSEGTSGSYEQYF. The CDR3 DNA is TGTGCCAGCAGTGAGGGTACTAGCGGGTCTTACGAGCAGTACTTC.

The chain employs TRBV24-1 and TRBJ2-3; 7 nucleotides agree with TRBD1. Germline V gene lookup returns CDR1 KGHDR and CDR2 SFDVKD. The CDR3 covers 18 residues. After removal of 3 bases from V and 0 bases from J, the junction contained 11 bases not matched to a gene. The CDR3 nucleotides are TGTGCCACCAGTGATCCCTCGGACAGGTCCTCTAGCACAGATACGCAGTATTTT. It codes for CATSDPSDRSSSTDTQYF.

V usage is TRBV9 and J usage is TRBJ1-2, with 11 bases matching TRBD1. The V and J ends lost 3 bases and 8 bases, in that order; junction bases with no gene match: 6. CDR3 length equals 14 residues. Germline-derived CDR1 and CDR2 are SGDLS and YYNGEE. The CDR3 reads CASSGTGGAGGYTF. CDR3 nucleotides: TGTGCCAGCAGCGGGACAGGGGGCGCGGGGGGCTACACCTTC.

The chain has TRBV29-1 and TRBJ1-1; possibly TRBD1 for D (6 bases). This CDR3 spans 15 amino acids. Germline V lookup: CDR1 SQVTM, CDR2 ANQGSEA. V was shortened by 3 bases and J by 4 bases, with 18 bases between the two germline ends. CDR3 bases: TGCAGCGTTGAGGGGGGGGGCGATTTAAGCACTGAAGCTTTCTTT. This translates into CSVEGGGDLSTEAFF.